The next 22 T cell receptor beta chains were all read from a single sample in a study of tumor and adjacent non-tumor tissue in lung cancer. The library came from three nested PCR rounds adapted from ARM-PCR protocols. MiXCR, applied by TCRdb to the multiplex PCR reads, yields one record per CDR3 protein. The table lists over 130,000 distinct CDR3 sequences, around 66% of them singletons. This sample's RNA came from whole unsorted tissue. The specimen was lung tumor tissue. Every receptor here comes from a man aged 55 to 70 with small cell lung cancer.

Turning to this clonotype: This may arise from a read error, as a much more abundant clone is one base away. This chain joins TRBV4-1 and TRBJ2-5; 9 bases agree with TRBD1. The CDR3 consists of 15 residues. Germline V gene lookup returns CDR1 MGHRA and CDR2 YSYEKL. The DNA of the CDR3 is TGCGCCAGCAGACAAGTACAGGGGGCCGCCGAGACCCAGTACTTC. Protein sequence: CASRQVQGAAETQYF.

The rearrangement uses TRBV20-1 and TRBJ1-5; D call uncertain. The CDR3 runs to 14 residues. Trimming shortened V by 4 bases and J by 1 base, and 11 bases separated the two germline ends. Looked up from germline, CDR1 is DFQATT and CDR2 is SNEGSKA (reference sequence). The CDR3 DNA follows: TGCAGTGCTAATGCGGGAGGAAGCAATCAGCCCCAGCATTTT. Residues: CSANAGGSNQPQHF.

This clonotype was detected only a few times. This chain connects TRBV29-1 to TRBJ2-1; 14 bases match TRBD2. Trimming at V came to 7 bases and at J to 10 bases, leaving 6 bases not matched to a gene. This CDR3 has 13 residues. From germline, CDR1 is SQVTM and CDR2 ANQGSEA. CDR3 DNA sequence: TGCAGCGCTGGACTAGCGGGAGGTGGCGAGCAGTTCTTC. This translates into CSAGLAGGGEQFF.

This clonotype was found a few times. The J gene is TRBJ2-1, the V gene TRBV29-1, with D unclear. Trimming removed 5 bases from V and 3 bases from J, with 2 bases in between. CDR1 is SQVTM and CDR2 is ANQGSEA in the germline V gene. This CDR3 spans 10 amino acids. The CDR3 region is CSVIYNEQFF. CDR3 sequence (DNA): TGCAGCGTTATCTACAATGAGCAGTTCTTC.

V is TRBV20-1 and J is TRBJ2-5, with D perhaps TRBD2 (5 bases). The CDR3 runs to 14 residues. The germline V gene has CDR1 DFQATT and CDR2 SNEGSKA (reference sequence). The V end was cut by 3 bases, the J end by 4 bases, with 15 bases between. CDR3 in amino acids: CSARRVGTRETQYF. DNA of the CDR3: TGCAGTGCTAGGAGGGTAGGAACCCGAGAGACCCAGTACTTC.

Details on this clonotype: This may arise from a read error, as a much more abundant clone is one base away. The chain recombines TRBV5-5 with TRBJ2-2; tentatively, D is TRBD2 (6 bases). Germline assignment: CDR1 SGHKS and CDR2 YYEKEE (reference sequence). CDR3 length equals 16 residues. The CDR3 reads CASSIKRLANIGELFF. CDR3 coding DNA: TGTGCCAGCAGCATTAAGAGGCTAGCGAACATCGGGGAGCTGTTTTTT.

This clonotype has a count of ten or more. This sequence joins TRBV29-1 and TRBJ2-3, with TRBD1 identical over 8 bases. V was pared by 6 bases and J by 2 bases, with 4 bases of the junction left unmatched. Germline-derived CDR1 and CDR2 are SQVTM and ANQGSEA. The CDR3 consists of 13 residues. CDR3 sequence reads: CSVRTGTTDTQYF. CDR3 DNA sequence: TGCAGCGTGCGGACAGGGACCACAGATACGCAGTATTTT.

Concerning this clonotype itself: The junction and the germline gene differ at one end; a read error may be behind it. This rearrangement joins TRBV20-1 to TRBJ2-2; 14 bases are shared with TRBD2. This CDR3 has 15 amino acids. Germline CDR1 is DFQATT and CDR2 is SNEGSKA (reference sequence). The chain's CDR3 is CSAHETSGRAGKLFF. CDR3 in DNA: TGCAGTGCCCACGAGACTAGCGGGAGGGCCGGGAAGCTGTTTTTT.

This clonotype showed up just once. A junction boundary mismatches the germline segment, possibly from a read error. The genes are TRBV5-4 and TRBJ2-7; 8 nucleotides align to TRBD1. There are 16 residues in the CDR3. Per germline, CDR1 SGHNT and CDR2 YYREEE (reference sequence). The CDR3 reads CTSSLSYGQGHYEQYF. In nucleotides, the CDR3 is TGTACCAGCAGCTTGTCATATGGACAGGGCCACTACGAGCAGTACTTC. The variable domain in full, with the rest retrieved from reference TRBV5-4 and TRBJ2-7, is ETGVTQSPTHLIKTRGQQVTLRCSSQSGHNTVSWYQQALGQGPQFIFQYYREEENGRGNFPPRFSGLQFPNYSSELNVNALELDDSALYLCTSSLSYGQGHYEQYFGPGTRLTVT.

To note about this clonotype: This sequence may be a read error, since a much larger clone differs from it by one base. The CDR3 region has the DNA TGCAGTGCTAGCACCCCGAACACCGGGGAGCTGTTTTTT. Its protein is CSASTPNTGELFF. The chain joins TRBV20-1 to TRBJ2-2, with D unresolved. The CDR3 contains 13 residues. Germline CDR1 is DFQATT and CDR2 is SNEGSKA (reference sequence). V lost 3 bases and J 0 bases, leaving 5 bases between the germline ends.

Concerning this clonotype: Mismatch with germline at one junction end may stem from a read error. The V call is TRBV11-3, the J call TRBJ2-1, with TRBD2 identical over 10 bases. There are 15 residues in the CDR3. Germline V gene data show CDR1 as SGHNT and CDR2 as YENEEA. DNA for the CDR3: TGTGCCAGAAGCTTAAGCGGGAGGGGATACTTGGAGCAGTTCTTC. The encoded protein is CARSLSGRGYLEQFF.

This clonotype was observed a handful of times. Here the CDR3 reads CASRSHLEVDYYEQYV. The CDR3 DNA is TGTGCCAGCAGATCGCATCTAGAGGTCGACTACTACGAGCAGTACGTC. This sequence joins TRBV12-3 or TRBV12-4 and TRBJ2-7; D possibly corresponds to TRBD2 (5 bases). V lost 6 bases to trimming and J lost 3 bases, with 21 bases between them. The CDR3 length is 16 residues.

This clonotype appeared many times. This rearrangement joins TRBV7-9 to TRBJ1-1, with TRBD1 as a possible D gene (6 bases). Trimming removed 5 bases from V and 2 bases from J, with 12 bases in between. CDR3 size: 14 residues. Germline CDR1 and CDR2: SEHNR and FQNEAQ (reference sequence). DNA for the CDR3: TGTGCCAGCAGCAACGGACAGTCTAACACTGAAGCTTTCTTT. Translation: CASSNGQSNTEAFF.

This chain connects TRBV28 to TRBJ2-1; D is perhaps TRBD1 or TRBD2 (6 bases each). The germline gives CDR1 MDHEN, CDR2 SYDVKM. The CDR3 has 16 residues. The germline V and J ends were trimmed by 9 bases and 4 bases, with 22 bases remaining between them. CDR3 bases: TGTGCCAGGAGTGGGGGGACCGGGACACTTTACAATGAGCAGTTCTTC. Translated, it gives CARSGGTGTLYNEQFF.

Note on this clonotype: Mismatch with germline at one junction end may stem from a read error. The chain links TRBV6-5 to TRBJ2-5; D might be TRBD1 (6 bases). The V gene's germline CDR1 is MNHEY and CDR2 SVGAGI. This CDR3 spans 14 amino acids. The CDR3 protein is CARSSQGTQETQHF. DNA for the CDR3: TGTGCCAGGAGTTCTCAGGGGACCCAGGAGACCCAGCACTTC.

As to this clonotype: One end of the junction does not line up with germline, which may come from a read error. The chain couples TRBV20-1 to TRBJ2-5; 7 nucleotides agree with TRBD2. The CDR3 totals 12 residues. CDR1 DFQATT and CDR2 SNEGSKA come from the germline V gene (reference sequence). The CDR3 sequence is CSALLAQETRYF. DNA of the CDR3: TGCAGTGCTTTACTAGCGCAAGAGACCCGGTACTTC.

A single count supports this clonotype. This chain links TRBV6-1 with TRBJ2-7; D is ambiguous. Trimming shortened V by 10 bases and J by 3 bases, and 10 bases separated the two germline ends. The CDR3 extends over 11 amino acids. CDR1 and CDR2 from the germline V gene are MNHNS and SASEGT. CDR3 in amino acids: CANTIGYEQYF. CDR3 coding DNA: TGTGCCAACACCATAGGCTACGAGCAGTACTTC.

The chain combines TRBV6-2 or TRBV6-3 with TRBJ2-3, with D unresolved. The CDR3 covers 14 residues. Germline V gene data show CDR1 as MNHEY and CDR2 as SVGEGT. V dropped 10 bases and J dropped 6 bases, with 20 bases sitting between them. CDR3 in DNA: TGTGCCACCACTTTGGTCACTGTCAGGGATACGCAGTATTTT. Protein: CATTLVTVRDTQYF.

At least ten counts were recorded for this clonotype. The chain uses TRBV29-1 and TRBJ2-2; no reliable D call. The CDR3 has 12 amino acids. The germline V gene has CDR1 SQVTM and CDR2 ANQGSEA. V lost 2 bases and J 5 bases, leaving 6 bases between the germline ends. The CDR3 here is CSVESPTGELFF. Written as DNA, the CDR3 is TGCAGCGTTGAATCCCCTACCGGGGAGCTGTTTTTT.

Concerning this clonotype itself: The conserved phenylalanine or tryptophan normally closing the CDR3 is absent here, so this likely arose from a read error. The DNA is left out, because the CDR3 cannot be placed on it with certainty; the CDR3 is given as TCRdb lists it. The rearrangement uses TRBV10-3 and TRBJ2-2. CDR1 is ENHRY and CDR2 is SYGVKD in the germline V gene. The CDR3 contains 14 residues when both ends are counted. This CDR3 is CAISVEVNTGELFL.

This clonotype showed up just once. This clone may be a read error of a much larger clone one base away. The chain recombines TRBV5-4 with TRBJ1-2; 8 bases map to TRBD1. Germline lookup yields CDR1 SGHNT and CDR2 YYREEE (reference sequence). The CDR3 covers 14 residues. The CDR3 nucleotides are TGTGCCACCAGCGCGTCAGGGGGCGAGGGTGGCTACACCTTC. Translation gives CATSASGGEGGYTF.

Ten or more counts support this clonotype. The chain uses TRBV11-3 and TRBJ2-1; 12 nucleotides agree with TRBD2. The trim removed 4 bases at V and 9 bases at J, leaving 16 bases unmatched. Germline values: CDR1 SGHNT, CDR2 YENEEA. The CDR3 spans 18 residues. CDR3 in amino acids: CASSSVIVSASGRVEQFF. Here the CDR3 DNA reads TGTGCCAGCAGCTCAGTAATCGTATCGGCTAGCGGGAGGGTTGAGCAGTTCTTC.